These T cell receptor beta chains were read from a single sample in a study of blood T cells in healthy people across ages. TCRdb re-derived calls from the 5' RACE reads in MiXCR, one entry per CDR3 protein. Of 1.8 million or so distinct CDR3 sequences in the sample, around 42% are singletons; the top ten hold approximately 22%. The sequenced sample was blood. Source of these receptors: a human donor in good health. Both conserved end residues are part of each CDR3. Each record gives: clone size, J gene, D gene, V gene, CDR3 protein, CDR3 DNA. The D gene is left open where the match is weak. Size is stated for part of the rows, as once, few or many counts, or as a class when the clone is expanded.

clone_size: -; j_call: TRBJ2-3; d_call: -; v_call: TRBV18; cdr3_aa: CTSSVEPSDTQYF; cdr3_nt: TGTACCAGCTCCGTCGAGCCGTCGGATACGCAGTATTTT
clone_size: -; j_call: TRBJ2-5; d_call: TRBD2; v_call: TRBV7-2; cdr3_aa: CASSLAPGLAGFGETQYF; cdr3_nt: TGTGCCAGCAGCTTAGCCCCGGGACTAGCGGGGTTCGGAGAGACCCAGTACTTC
clone_size: -; j_call: TRBJ1-2; d_call: -; v_call: TRBV7-9; cdr3_aa: CASGLWDNYGYTF; cdr3_nt: TGTGCCAGCGGCTTGTGGGATAACTATGGCTACACCTTC
clone_size: -; j_call: TRBJ1-1; d_call: -; v_call: TRBV3-1; cdr3_aa: CASSQGYGPEKPSAFF; cdr3_nt: TGTGCCAGCAGCCAAGGATACGGGCCTGAGAAGCCCTCCGCTTTCTTT
clone_size: -; j_call: TRBJ2-1; d_call: TRBD2; v_call: TRBV2; cdr3_aa: CASRAAGPYNEQFF; cdr3_nt: TGTGCCAGTAGGGCAGCGGGGCCTTACAATGAGCAGTTCTTC
clone_size: few; j_call: TRBJ2-5; d_call: TRBD2; v_call: TRBV7-9; cdr3_aa: CASRRGLAGVSQETQYF; cdr3_nt: TGTGCCAGCCGCCGGGGACTAGCGGGGGTAAGCCAAGAGACCCAGTACTTC
clone_size: -; j_call: TRBJ2-3; d_call: TRBD1; v_call: TRBV29-1; cdr3_aa: CSVAQTGFIQSPTDTQYF; cdr3_nt: TGCAGCGTTGCCCAGACAGGGTTCATTCAATCCCCCACAGATACGCAGTATTTT
clone_size: -; j_call: TRBJ2-1; d_call: -; v_call: TRBV19; cdr3_aa: CASSIDPLSSYNEQFF; cdr3_nt: TGTGCCAGTAGTATTGACCCCTTGAGCTCCTACAATGAGCAGTTCTTC
clone_size: -; j_call: TRBJ2-7; d_call: TRBD1; v_call: TRBV5-1; cdr3_aa: CASSSGTVLTLYEQYF; cdr3_nt: TGCGCCAGCAGCTCCGGGACAGTCCTGACCCTTTACGAGCAGTACTTC
clone_size: -; j_call: TRBJ2-5; d_call: -; v_call: TRBV4-3; cdr3_aa: CASSQDIGGEWRETQYF; cdr3_nt: TGCGCCAGCAGCCAAGATATCGGCGGGGAGTGGCGAGAGACCCAGTACTTC
clone_size: many; j_call: TRBJ2-1; d_call: -; v_call: TRBV4-3; cdr3_aa: CASSPYYTYNEQFF; cdr3_nt: TGCGCCAGCAGCCCTTACTACACCTACAATGAGCAGTTCTTC
clone_size: few; j_call: TRBJ2-7; d_call: TRBD1; v_call: TRBV28; cdr3_aa: CASTNSQHTAGGRNEQYF; cdr3_nt: TGTGCCAGCACCAATTCCCAACACACTGCAGGGGGCCGAAACGAGCAGTACTTC
clone_size: -; j_call: TRBJ2-2; d_call: -; v_call: TRBV29-1; cdr3_aa: CSARTGGDNTGELFF; cdr3_nt: TGCAGTGCCCGAACGGGCGGAGACAACACCGGGGAGCTGTTTTTT
clone_size: -; j_call: TRBJ1-2; d_call: TRBD1; v_call: TRBV29-1; cdr3_aa: CSVDPGQGSGYTF; cdr3_nt: TGCAGCGTGGACCCGGGACAGGGATCTGGCTACACCTTC
clone_size: -; j_call: TRBJ2-7; d_call: TRBD1; v_call: TRBV20-1; cdr3_aa: CSASRGTGDSYEQYF; cdr3_nt: TGCAGTGCTAGTAGGGGGACAGGGGACTCCTACGAGCAGTACTTC
clone_size: -; j_call: TRBJ2-3; d_call: TRBD2; v_call: TRBV2; cdr3_aa: CASSWPSGGTDTQYF; cdr3_nt: TGTGCCAGCAGCTGGCCTAGCGGGGGAACAGATACGCAGTATTTT
clone_size: few; j_call: TRBJ2-1; d_call: -; v_call: TRBV5-1; cdr3_aa: CASSLNQRDYNEQFF; cdr3_nt: TGCGCCAGCAGCTTGAATCAGAGGGATTACAATGAGCAGTTCTTC
clone_size: -; j_call: TRBJ2-5; d_call: TRBD1; v_call: TRBV12-3/TRBV12-4; cdr3_aa: CASSHRQGQETQYF; cdr3_nt: TGTGCCAGCAGTCATCGACAGGGCCAAGAGACCCAGTACTTC
clone_size: -; j_call: TRBJ2-7; d_call: -; v_call: TRBV20-1; cdr3_aa: CSARYWVYEQYF; cdr3_nt: TGCAGTGCTAGATATTGGGTTTACGAGCAGTACTTC
clone_size: -; j_call: TRBJ2-4; d_call: TRBD2; v_call: TRBV10-3; cdr3_aa: CAFSAQDRGDKNIQYF; cdr3_nt: TGTGCCTTCAGTGCCCAAGATCGGGGGGACAAAAACATTCAGTACTTC
clone_size: -; j_call: TRBJ2-7; d_call: -; v_call: TRBV5-1; cdr3_aa: CASSLTGLGGYEQYF; cdr3_nt: TGCGCCAGCAGCTTGACAGGGTTAGGGGGATACGAGCAGTACTTC
clone_size: many; j_call: TRBJ2-7; d_call: TRBD1; v_call: TRBV7-9; cdr3_aa: CASSFSGTAYEQYF; cdr3_nt: TGTGCCAGCAGCTTCTCCGGGACAGCCTACGAGCAGTACTTC
clone_size: -; j_call: TRBJ2-3; d_call: -; v_call: TRBV5-1; cdr3_aa: CASSLAGVGTDTQYF; cdr3_nt: TGCGCCAGCAGCTTGGCTGGGGTAGGCACAGATACGCAGTATTTT
clone_size: -; j_call: TRBJ2-5; d_call: -; v_call: TRBV4-1; cdr3_aa: CASSHPRMETQYF; cdr3_nt: TGCGCCAGCAGCCACCCTCGCATGGAGACCCAGTACTTC
clone_size: few; j_call: TRBJ1-4; d_call: -; v_call: TRBV5-5; cdr3_aa: CASSLSGGASEKLFF; cdr3_nt: TGTGCCAGCAGCTTGTCCGGGGGAGCTAGTGAAAAACTGTTTTTT
clone_size: -; j_call: TRBJ2-1; d_call: -; v_call: TRBV6-5; cdr3_aa: CASTPRSSSNEQFF; cdr3_nt: TGTGCCAGCACCCCACGATCTAGCTCCAATGAGCAGTTCTTC
clone_size: once; j_call: TRBJ1-1; d_call: -; v_call: TRBV20-1; cdr3_aa: CSASLDPNTEAFF; cdr3_nt: TGCAGTGCTAGCCTAGACCCGAACACTGAAGCTTTCTTT
clone_size: -; j_call: TRBJ2-5; d_call: TRBD2; v_call: TRBV12-3/TRBV12-4; cdr3_aa: CASTRGLGETQYF; cdr3_nt: TGTGCCAGCACTCGAGGACTAGGAGAGACCCAGTACTTC
clone_size: -; j_call: TRBJ1-6; d_call: -; v_call: TRBV7-3; cdr3_aa: CASSSDIHSPLHF; cdr3_nt: TGTGCCAGCAGCTCGGACATACATTCACCCCTCCACTTT
clone_size: -; j_call: TRBJ1-6; d_call: -; v_call: TRBV7-3; cdr3_aa: CASSLIHF; cdr3_nt: TGTGCCAGCAGCTTGATCCACTTT
clone_size: -; j_call: TRBJ2-1; d_call: TRBD1; v_call: TRBV6-5; cdr3_aa: CASSYSTDRGSYNEQFF; cdr3_nt: TGTGCCAGCAGTTACTCAACGGACAGGGGATCCTACAATGAGCAGTTCTTC
clone_size: few; j_call: TRBJ2-7; d_call: -; v_call: TRBV29-1; cdr3_aa: CSVEESHEQYF; cdr3_nt: TGCAGCGTTGAAGAATCCCACGAGCAGTACTTC
clone_size: few; j_call: TRBJ1-5; d_call: -; v_call: TRBV12-3/TRBV12-4; cdr3_aa: CASRTGAGSGQPQHF; cdr3_nt: TGTGCCAGCAGGACGGGGGCAGGTTCTGGACAGCCCCAGCATTTT
clone_size: -; j_call: TRBJ2-1; d_call: -; v_call: TRBV7-9; cdr3_aa: CASSRAAVGGNEQFF; cdr3_nt: TGTGCCAGCAGCCGGGCGGCGGTGGGGGGCAATGAGCAGTTCTTC
clone_size: -; j_call: TRBJ2-7; d_call: TRBD1; v_call: TRBV9; cdr3_aa: CASSDTGQGVEQYF; cdr3_nt: TGTGCCAGCAGTGATACGGGACAGGGGGTTGAGCAGTACTTC
clone_size: few; j_call: TRBJ1-1; d_call: -; v_call: TRBV11-2; cdr3_aa: CASSARYDADMAFF; cdr3_nt: TGTGCCAGCAGCGCACGATATGACGCTGATATGGCTTTCTTT
clone_size: -; j_call: TRBJ2-1; d_call: -; v_call: TRBV7-6; cdr3_aa: CASSMSPYNEQFF; cdr3_nt: TGTGCCAGCAGCATGAGTCCCTACAATGAGCAGTTCTTC
clone_size: -; j_call: TRBJ2-5; d_call: -; v_call: TRBV5-5; cdr3_aa: CASSSPMIAKETQYF; cdr3_nt: TGTGCCAGCAGCTCCCCGATGATAGCGAAGGAGACCCAGTACTTC
clone_size: -; j_call: TRBJ2-1; d_call: -; v_call: TRBV4-2; cdr3_aa: CASSQEGLGDNEQFF; cdr3_nt: TGTGCCAGCAGCCAAGAAGGGCTAGGGGACAATGAGCAGTTCTTC
clone_size: few; j_call: TRBJ2-7; d_call: TRBD1; v_call: TRBV20-1; cdr3_aa: CSASAPQGALGEQYF; cdr3_nt: TGCAGTGCTAGCGCGCCACAGGGGGCGCTAGGCGAGCAGTACTTC
clone_size: -; j_call: TRBJ2-3; d_call: -; v_call: TRBV5-6; cdr3_aa: CASSSTLTEYTDTQYF; cdr3_nt: TGTGCCAGCAGCTCGACCTTGACTGAGTACACAGATACGCAGTATTTT